The T cell receptor beta chain described here comes from a study of T cell responses to AZD1222 COVID-19 vaccine. Of note for this clone: As yet, its antigen is unknown.

Study-wide results and caveats: Seropositive at baseline were only a handful of AZD1222 recipients. The repertoires were collected only after the peak T cell response. Epitopes outside B.1.351 and B.1.1.7 mutated regions reportedly drew nearly half of spike TCRs. Regions 160-218 and 743-854 dominated among vaccine-associated CD4 TCRs spanning spike.

The data were produced by immunoSEQ multiplex PCR, yet TCRdb's version contains in-frame clones alone and is incomplete. The sample lists 100,000 to 150,000 clones; roughly 88% were seen once. Material: peripheral blood, obtained on day 0 of MenACWY control vaccination. This TCR derives from an adult in good health.

This chain's CDR3 is CASSKIKQGRNTIYF. The CDR3 DNA sequence: TGTGCCAGCAGTAAAATAAAACAGGGGCGGAACACCATATATTTT. The chain uses TRBV28 and TRBJ1-3; 7 bases are shared with TRBD1. CDR3 size: 15 residues. The germline V gene encodes CDR1 MDHEN and CDR2 SYDVKM. V lost 5 bases to trimming and J lost 7 bases; unmatched junction nucleotides: 11.